The 21 T cell receptor beta chains reported below all come from one sample, sequenced in a study of early T cells in non-severe SARS-CoV-2 infection (dated by TCRdb to about 2021). The library came from 5' RACE. The listed sequencing device is NextSeq 500. Clones were called with MiXCR by TCRdb after fastp trimmed the public reads at Q25, and only in-frame beta chains were retained. One record per CDR3 amino acid sequence lists the most common genes and DNA. Recorded for this sample are tens of thousands of distinct CDR3 sequences; more than 9% of them occurred a single time. The top ten hold 4.5% to 5.5% of the sample. The specimen was whole blood. The receptors were gathered from an adult who was a healthcare worker with PCR-confirmed SARS-CoV-2 infection or an uninfected control (not recorded which).

There are many counts of this clonotype. The V gene is TRBV7-2, the J gene TRBJ2-7; 8 bases line up with TRBD2. Trimming took 2 bases from V and 7 from J; bases not matched to a gene: 7. The germline V gene has CDR1 SGHTA and CDR2 FQGNSA. The CDR3 is 14 residues long. The CDR3 spells CASSLKRELGEQYF. The CDR3 nucleotides read TGTGCCAGCAGCTTAAAGCGGGAGCTTGGTGAGCAGTACTTC.

The chain has TRBV7-2 and TRBJ2-7, with TRBD2 matching over 9 bases. The CDR3 length is 14 residues. V lost 7 bases, J lost 3 bases, and 7 bases stayed unmatched. Germline lookup yields CDR1 SGHTA and CDR2 FQGNSA. The CDR3 bases are TGTGCCAGCATGCAAGGGACTAGCTTCTACGAGCAGTACTTC. It yields the protein CASMQGTSFYEQYF. Looking up the rest from reference TRBV7-2 and TRBJ2-7 gives the full variable domain: GAGVSQSPSNKVTEKGKDVELRCDPISGHTALYWYRQSLGQGLEFLIYFQGNSAPDKSGLPSDRFSAERTGGSVSTLTIQRTQQEDSAVYLCASMQGTSFYEQYFGPGTRLTVT.

This clonotype was recorded many times. This chain links TRBV10-3 with TRBJ1-5; a possible D gene is TRBD1 (6 bases). Germline V CDR1 and CDR2: ENHRY, SYGVKD. CDR3 length: 15 residues. The ends were cut back, 2 bases at V and 5 bases at J, with 13 bases in the middle. CDR3: CAISETDRPHQPQHF. CDR3 DNA sequence: TGTGCCATCAGTGAGACGGACAGACCCCATCAGCCCCAGCATTTT.

The V and J genes are TRBV20-1 and TRBJ2-3, with D uncertain. From germline, CDR1 is DFQATT and CDR2 SNEGSKA (reference sequence). The CDR3 extends over 12 amino acids. The V end was cut by 0 bases, the J end by 4 bases, with 5 bases between. The CDR3 here is CSARDYSDTQYF. The CDR3 region has the DNA TGCAGTGCTAGAGACTATTCAGATACGCAGTATTTT.

This clonotype was picked up many times. This chain links TRBV7-2 with TRBJ1-6; 7 bases agree with TRBD1. Germline CDR1 and CDR2: SGHTA and FQGNSA. J lost 5 bases, V lost 2 bases, and 6 bases had no gene match. The CDR3 is 16 residues long. The CDR3 protein is CASSLLGTANNSPLHF. The CDR3 DNA follows: TGTGCCAGCAGCTTATTAGGGACAGCAAATAATTCACCCCTCCACTTT.

This clonotype was seen repeatedly, ten times or more. As DNA, the CDR3 is TGCAGCGTTGAGGAGGGACCTAGCAATCAGCCCCAGCATTTT. It yields the protein CSVEEGPSNQPQHF. This chain uses TRBV29-1 with TRBJ1-5; maybe TRBD1 (5 bases). Germline V gene data show CDR1 as SQVTM and CDR2 as ANQGSEA. Trimming removed 3 bases at V and 0 bases at J, with 9 bases between. The CDR3 is 14 amino acids.

This clonotype was picked up a small number of times. The V and J genes are TRBV29-1 and TRBJ2-1, with 7 positions matching TRBD2. There are 15 residues in the CDR3. V lost 5 bases and J lost 9; bases outside the gene matches: 16. Per germline, CDR1 SQVTM and CDR2 ANQGSEA. The CDR3 nucleotides are TGCAGCGTTCTCTCTACGGGGAGGGAAGGGAGTGAGCAGTTCTTC. Its protein product is CSVLSTGREGSEQFF.

This clonotype showed up many times. The genes are TRBV5-4 and TRBJ2-1; D might be TRBD1 or TRBD2, each matching 5 bases. The V gene's germline CDR1 is SGHNT and CDR2 YYREEE (reference sequence). V was cut by 0 bases and J by 9 bases, with 13 bases left in between. The CDR3 extends over 14 amino acids. The CDR3 protein is CASSLVTSGGEQFF. The CDR3 DNA follows: TGTGCCAGCAGCTTGGTCACCAGTGGGGGTGAGCAGTTCTTC.

This clonotype was recorded many times. The gene calls are TRBV20-1 and TRBJ2-1; D not certain. Germline V gives CDR1 DFQATT, CDR2 SNEGSKA (reference sequence). This CDR3 has 10 amino acids. Trimming cost V 5 bases and J 7 bases, with 6 bases left between them. CDR3 amino acids: CSALGNEQFF. CDR3 in DNA: TGCAGTGCTTTAGGTAATGAGCAGTTCTTC.

This clonotype was recorded many times. V and J are TRBV7-2 and TRBJ2-7; 11 bases agree with TRBD2. The germline V gene encodes CDR1 SGHTA and CDR2 FQGNSA. The CDR3 runs 13 residues. V was clipped by 6 bases and J by 4 bases; unmatched bases: 2. This CDR3 is CASSRTSGYEQYF. For the CDR3, the DNA is TGTGCCAGCAGTCGGACTAGCGGGTACGAGCAGTACTTC.

The gene calls are TRBV7-3 and TRBJ2-2; D assignment may be TRBD1 or TRBD2 (6 bases each). With 5 bases removed from V and 4 bases from J, the gap between germline ends came to 11 bases. CDR1 and CDR2 from the germline V gene are SGHTA and FQGTGA. CDR3 length: 14 residues. The CDR3 DNA reads TGTGCCAGCAGCCCCCCGGGGGCCACCGGGGAGCTGTTTTTT. The encoded protein is CASSPPGATGELFF.

V gene TRBV28 combines with J gene TRBJ2-5; unclear D gene. Germline V CDR1 and CDR2: MDHEN, SYDVKM. This CDR3 region has 13 residues. V lost 6 bases and J 10 bases, leaving 18 bases between the germline ends. CDR3 DNA sequence: TGTGCCAGCAGCCGCATGTTCGAGAGAGTCCAGTACTTC. Its protein product is CASSRMFERVQYF.

This sequence joins TRBV7-2 and TRBJ2-7; no clear D gene. The CDR3 spans 15 residues. V lost 3 bases, J lost 6 bases, and 18 bases lay in between. Per germline, CDR1 SGHTA and CDR2 FQGNSA. This CDR3 is CASSLGPDIPSEQYF. The CDR3 nucleotides are TGTGCCAGCAGCTTGGGCCCCGACATTCCCTCCGAGCAGTACTTC.

The V and J genes are TRBV11-2 and TRBJ2-3; D uncertain. V was clipped by 1 base and J by 1 base, with 12 bases between them. Germline CDR1 and CDR2: SGHAT and FQNNGV. The CDR3 runs 16 residues. The CDR3 loop is CASSLGQIFRTDTQYF. The CDR3 DNA reads as TGTGCCAGCAGCTTAGGACAAATTTTCCGCACAGATACGCAGTATTTT. The complete variable domain, with remaining parts taken from reference TRBV11-2 and TRBJ2-3, reads EAGVAQSPRYKIIEKRQSVAFWCNPISGHATLYWYQQILGQGPKLLIQFQNNGVVDDSQLPKDRFSAERLKGVDSTLKIQPAKLEDSAVYLCASSLGQIFRTDTQYFGPGTRLTVL.

This clonotype was observed a handful of times. This sequence joins TRBV6-2 or TRBV6-3 and TRBJ2-7, with TRBD2 as a possible D gene (6 bases). The CDR3 consists of 12 residues. V was trimmed by 6 bases and J by 1 base, leaving 7 bases between them. The germline gives CDR1 MNHEY, CDR2 SVGEGT. This CDR3 is CASRDYSYEQYF. For the CDR3, the DNA is TGTGCCAGCAGGGACTATTCCTACGAGCAGTACTTC.

There are many counts of this clonotype. The chain couples TRBV12-3 or TRBV12-4 to TRBJ2-2, with D perhaps TRBD2 (6 bases). This CDR3 is built from 14 residues. The V gene lost 5 bases and the J gene lost 5 bases, with 12 bases spanning the gap. The CDR3 DNA follows: TGTGCCAGCAGTCCTCGGGGGTGGACCGGGGAGCTGTTTTTT. Amino acids: CASSPRGWTGELFF.

This clonotype has at least ten counts. The genes are TRBV29-1 and TRBJ1-4; tentatively, D is TRBD1 (5 bases). CDR3 size: 14 residues. Germline lookup yields CDR1 SQVTM and CDR2 ANQGSEA. Trimming took 5 bases from V and 8 from J, leaving 18 bases between them. This CDR3 reads CSVNTGLAGEKLFF. The CDR3, as DNA: TGCAGCGTTAACACAGGACTCGCCGGGGAAAAACTGTTTTTT.

This clonotype was counted ten times or more. The CDR3 DNA follows: TGCAGTGCTAGAGTCCAGGTTGGGGAGCAGTTCTTC. Its translation is CSARVQVGEQFF. The V and J genes are TRBV20-1 and TRBJ2-1; D unresolved. Germline assignment: CDR1 DFQATT and CDR2 SNEGSKA (reference sequence). The length of the CDR3 is 12 residues. Trimming pared 1 base from V and 10 bases from J, leaving 11 bases between.

This chain joins TRBV7-9 and TRBJ1-2; D gene ambiguous. This CDR3 spans 14 amino acids. V dropped 3 bases and J dropped 7 bases, with 15 bases sitting between them. CDR1 SEHNR and CDR2 FQNEAQ come from the germline V gene (reference sequence). CDR3 nucleotides: TGTGCCAGCAGCTTTAGCGATATATATCGTGGCTACACCTTC. It encodes CASSFSDIYRGYTF.

In this sample, this clonotype turned up many times. This chain uses TRBV7-9 with TRBJ2-7; 9 bases map to TRBD2. The CDR3 covers 14 residues. V lost 6 bases to trimming and J lost 6 bases; unmatched junction nucleotides: 9. Per germline, CDR1 SEHNR and CDR2 FQNEAQ (reference sequence). The chain's CDR3 is CASRPRSGGLEQYF. CDR3 bases: TGTGCCAGCAGGCCCAGAAGCGGGGGGCTCGAGCAGTACTTC.

This clonotype was counted ten times or more. The chain carries TRBV6-2 or TRBV6-3 and TRBJ2-5; no clear D gene. Trimming took off 5 bases at V and 5 bases at J, with 21 bases between the two ends. The CDR3 length is 16 residues. Germline V gene sequence: CDR1 MNHEY, CDR2 SVGEGT. CDR3 in DNA: TGTGCCAGCAGTACCCCACAGATCCCCGGGCAGGAGACCCAGTACTTC. Encoded protein: CASSTPQIPGQETQYF.